One and the same sample provided the 30 T cell receptor beta chains below, sequenced in a study of radiotherapy plus CTLA-4 blockade in lung cancer. Using immunoSEQ multiplex PCR, the repertoire was profiled, and TCRdb retains in-frame clones only, with some absent. The sample includes about 97,000 clones, roughly 74% of them seen just once. The source was peripheral blood, collected from a patient treated with radiotherapy plus ipilimumab. The receptors stem from a human donor with non-small cell lung cancer who had a partial response to radiotherapy plus ipilimumab. Some clones in this sample may be carry-over from other donors' samples.

The genes are TRBV7-9 and TRBJ2-2; D might be TRBD2 (6 bases). CDR3 length equals 16 residues. Germline V gives CDR1 SEHNR, CDR2 FQNEAQ (reference sequence). V lost 5 bases and J lost 7, with 20 bases in between. Written as DNA, the CDR3 is TGTGCCAGCAGCCACGGATCTGCGGGACCTATCGGGGAGCTGTTTTTT. Protein: CASSHGSAGPIGELFF.

This clone was counted a single time. The chain combines TRBV10-1 with TRBJ1-2; D is ambiguous. CDR1 WNHNN and CDR2 SYGVQD come from the germline V gene (reference sequence). The CDR3 has 13 residues. Trimming shortened V by 3 bases and J by 1 base, and 6 bases separated the two germline ends. The CDR3 loop is CASSEYFNYGYTF. The CDR3, as DNA: TGCGCCAGCAGTGAATACTTTAACTATGGCTACACCTTC.

The chain combines TRBV28 with TRBJ2-1; possibly TRBD2 for D (5 bases). The ends were cut back, 5 bases at V and 3 bases at J, with 14 bases in the middle. From germline, CDR1 is MDHEN and CDR2 SYDVKM. The CDR3 is made up of 15 amino acids. The CDR3 reads CASSRLGGGYNEQFF. The CDR3 DNA reads TGTGCCAGCAGTCGTCTGGGTGGAGGCTACAATGAGCAGTTCTTC.

The rearrangement links TRBV19 to TRBJ1-4; D might be TRBD1 (5 bases). This CDR3 spans 15 amino acids. The germline CDR1 and CDR2 sequences are LNHDA and SQIVND (reference sequence). Trimming shortened V by 6 bases and J by 0 bases, and 11 bases separated the two germline ends. The CDR3 bases are TGTGCCAGTAGGCGGGACGCCGCAACTAATGAAAAACTGTTTTTT. It translates to CASRRDAATNEKLFF.

V is TRBV6-1 and J is TRBJ1-2, with D tentatively TRBD1 (6 bases). The CDR3 is 15 amino acids. Germline lookup yields CDR1 MNHNS and CDR2 SASEGT. Trimming stripped 5 bases from V and 2 bases from J, with 15 bases between. CDR3 sequence reads: CASSFTTGTNYGYTF. The DNA for the CDR3 is TGTGCCAGCAGTTTTACGACAGGAACCAACTATGGCTACACCTTC.

In this sample, this clone turned up once. Other DNA sequences in this sample translate to the same CDR3. The chain recombines TRBV18 with TRBJ2-3; no firm D call. Per the germline V gene, CDR1 is KGHSH and CDR2 is LQKENI. The CDR3 runs to 14 residues. Trimming stripped 3 bases from V and 1 base from J, with 8 bases between. As DNA, the CDR3 is TGTGCCAGCTCACCTGGTCAGGGCACAGATACGCAGTATTTT. This sequence encodes CASSPGQGTDTQYF.

The chain links TRBV2 to TRBJ2-3; 9 positions agree with TRBD2. With 3 bases clipped from V and 0 bases from J, the junction kept 7 bases outside the gene matches. The CDR3 extends over 17 amino acids. Germline CDR1 and CDR2: SNHLY and FYNNEI. Here the CDR3 reads CASSEIGLATSTDTQYF. CDR3 DNA sequence: TGTGCCAGCAGTGAGATTGGACTAGCGACTAGCACAGATACGCAGTATTTT.

The genes are TRBV6-6 and TRBJ2-3; 9 bases agree with TRBD2. Germline CDR1 and CDR2: MNHNY and SVGAGI (reference sequence). CDR3 length equals 15 residues. The ends lost 6 bases at V and 2 bases at J; junction bases unmatched: 6. The CDR3 reads CASRDSGSVTDTQYF. The CDR3 DNA follows: TGTGCCAGCAGAGATAGCGGGAGTGTCACAGATACGCAGTATTTT.

CDR3 nucleotides: TGTGCCAGCTCACCAGGGAGGGGAGGTCAGCCCCAGCATTTT. It translates to CASSPGRGGQPQHF. The chain joins TRBV18 to TRBJ1-5; a possible D gene is TRBD1 (5 bases). The length of the CDR3 is 14 residues. The V end lost 2 bases, the J end lost 6 bases, and 11 bases lay between the germline ends. CDR1 KGHSH and CDR2 LQKENI come from the germline V gene.

This rearrangement joins TRBV27 to TRBJ2-7, with 14 bases identical to TRBD2. Germline V CDR1 and CDR2: MNHEY, SMNVEV (reference sequence). This CDR3 is built from 15 residues. The ends lost 6 bases at V and 3 bases at J; junction bases unmatched: 4. The CDR3 protein is CASRMGLAGVYEQYF. CDR3 nucleotides: TGTGCCAGCAGGATGGGACTAGCGGGAGTCTACGAGCAGTACTTC.

The chain carries TRBV4-1 and TRBJ2-1, with TRBD2 as a possible D gene (6 bases). This CDR3 spans 14 amino acids. Germline values: CDR1 MGHRA, CDR2 YSYEKL. V lost 3 bases to trimming and J lost 5 bases, with 11 bases between them. The CDR3 DNA reads as TGCGCCAGCAGCCATAGGGAGGCCGACAATGAGCAGTTCTTC. It translates to CASSHREADNEQFF.

Remarks on this clone: At the DNA level, this CDR3 is encoded by other sequences in the same sample as well. The chain links TRBV10-3 to TRBJ2-7, with unresolved D. Germline CDR1 reads ENHRY; CDR2 reads SYGVKD. CDR3 length: 11 amino acids. Trimming shortened V by 11 bases and J by 4 bases, and 12 bases separated the two germline ends. The CDR3 loop is CAVSIDYEQYF. The CDR3 nucleotides are TGTGCCGTCTCAATAGATTACGAGCAGTACTTC.

The gene calls are TRBV7-9 and TRBJ2-5; D call uncertain. Gene TRBJ2-7 matches the end of the DNA better, so the J call may be wrong. The germline gives CDR1 SEHNR, CDR2 FQNEAQ (reference sequence). The CDR3 spans 13 residues. The CDR3 spells CASSGTVSYEQYF. CDR3 sequence (DNA): TGTGCCAGCAGCGGAACAGTCTCCTACGAGCAGTACTTC.

This clone came up once. The V and J genes are TRBV27 and TRBJ1-2, with D hard to call. The CDR3 is made up of 14 amino acids. The V end was cut by 5 bases, the J end by 6 bases, with 16 bases between. In germline, CDR1 is MNHEY, CDR2 SMNVEV (reference sequence). In DNA, the CDR3 is TGTGCCAGCAGTCCCCTATCGCAGGATGATGGCTACACCTTC. Translated: CASSPLSQDDGYTF.

This clone has only one observation. CDR3 coding DNA: TGTGCCTGGAACAGGGATTCTGGAAACACCATATATTTT. Protein: CAWNRDSGNTIYF. The chain combines TRBV30 with TRBJ1-3; D may be TRBD1 (6 bases). Deletions cut 4 bases from V and 1 base from J, with 8 bases between. This CDR3 spans 13 amino acids. Germline loops: CDR1 GTSNPN, CDR2 SVGIG (reference sequence).

The CDR3 bases are TGTGCCAGCAGCTTATCTCCAGGGCTCTCCTCCGATGGCTACACCTTC. Translated: CASSLSPGLSSDGYTF. This chain links TRBV7-2 with TRBJ1-2, with D possibly being TRBD1 (5 bases). Germline CDR1 is SGHTA and CDR2 is FQGNSA. The CDR3 is made up of 16 amino acids. V lost 2 bases, J lost 6 bases, and 19 bases lay in between.

The chain carries TRBV15 and TRBJ2-1; D perhaps matches TRBD2 (6 bases). V dropped 5 bases and J dropped 5 bases, with 19 bases sitting between them. The germline V gene encodes CDR1 LNHNV and CDR2 YYDKDF (reference sequence). This CDR3 is 16 amino acids long. CDR3 sequence: CATSGQRVAIHNEQFF. The CDR3 region has the DNA TGTGCCACCAGCGGCCAGCGGGTGGCAATTCACAATGAGCAGTTCTTC.

The chain couples TRBV11-2 to TRBJ1-1; 10 bases are shared with TRBD1. The V gene's germline CDR1 is SGHAT and CDR2 FQNNGV. The CDR3 sequence is 14 residues long. V trimming: 1 base; J trimming: 9 bases; junction bases outside the gene matches: 5. CDR3 in amino acids: CASSLVGQGDKAFF. In DNA form, the CDR3 reads TGTGCCAGCAGCTTAGTCGGACAGGGGGATAAAGCTTTCTTT.

This sequence joins TRBV18 and TRBJ1-1; no reliable D call. Germline assignment: CDR1 KGHSH and CDR2 LQKENI. The CDR3 has 15 residues. V lost 3 bases to trimming and J lost 0 bases, with 11 bases between them. The CDR3: CASSPTIAMNTEAFF. For the CDR3, the DNA is TGTGCCAGCTCACCGACAATTGCAATGAACACTGAAGCTTTCTTT.

The chain uses TRBV2 and TRBJ2-7; no definite D call. This CDR3 is built from 11 residues. Trimming left V 8 bases short and J 3 bases short, with 8 bases between. Germline-derived CDR1 and CDR2 are SNHLY and FYNNEI. The CDR3 loop is CASRQNYEQYF. In DNA form, the CDR3 reads TGTGCCAGCCGCCAGAACTACGAGCAGTACTTC.

V gene TRBV11-2 combines with J gene TRBJ2-3; TRBD2 agrees at 13 bases. The trim removed 2 bases at V and 3 bases at J, leaving 5 bases unmatched. The CDR3 is made up of 17 amino acids. Germline CDR1 SGHAT, CDR2 FQNNGV. The CDR3 DNA is TGTGCCAGCAGCTTAACGAAACTAGCGGGGGGGACAGATACGCAGTATTTT. Translated, it gives CASSLTKLAGGTDTQYF.

The CDR3 DNA is TGTGCCAGCAGTATCGGACAGGGGGCGAATGAGCAGTACTTC. Residues: CASSIGQGANEQYF. This chain uses TRBV2 with TRBJ2-7; 11 bases map to TRBD1. Germline trimming cut 5 bases from V and 7 bases from J; bases unmatched to any gene: 7. The CDR3 totals 14 residues. The germline V gene has CDR1 SNHLY and CDR2 FYNNEI.

This clone was observed once. The rearrangement joins TRBV6-1 to TRBJ1-1; perhaps TRBD1 as D (6 bases). The V end was cut by 3 bases, the J end by 1 base, with 9 bases between. The germline V gene has CDR1 MNHNS and CDR2 SASEGT. The CDR3 is made up of 14 amino acids. CDR3 amino acids: CASSDRGRNTEAFF. The CDR3 DNA reads TGTGCCAGCAGTGACAGGGGTCGGAACACTGAAGCTTTCTTT.

V usage is TRBV28 and J usage is TRBJ2-5, with TRBD2 matching 13 bases. Trimming at V came to 5 bases and at J to 3 bases, leaving 6 bases not matched to a gene. The CDR3 covers 16 residues. The germline V gene encodes CDR1 MDHEN and CDR2 SYDVKM. CDR3 residues: CASSLTLAGGKETQYF. Here the CDR3 DNA reads TGTGCCAGCAGTCTCACACTAGCGGGAGGGAAAGAGACCCAGTACTTC.

This chain links TRBV19 with TRBJ1-1; possible D gene TRBD1, 5 bases. V was clipped by 5 bases and J by 7 bases, with 14 bases between them. From germline, CDR1 is LNHDA and CDR2 SQIVND (reference sequence). The CDR3 runs to 13 residues. CDR3 region: CASSVGREGEAFF. CDR3 DNA: TGTGCCAGTAGTGTGGGACGGGAGGGTGAAGCTTTCTTT.

CDR3: CASTRSRTGLSGYTF. The CDR3 DNA follows: TGTGCCAGCACGCGCAGTAGGACAGGGCTATCGGGCTACACCTTC. The chain links TRBV11-2 to TRBJ1-2; 8 bases fit TRBD1. V dropped 7 bases and J dropped 8; count of bases not matched to a gene: 15. The germline V gene has CDR1 SGHAT and CDR2 FQNNGV. The CDR3 loop spans 15 amino acids.

This sequence joins TRBV18 and TRBJ2-3; D is perhaps TRBD2 (5 bases). Germline V gene lookup returns CDR1 KGHSH and CDR2 LQKENI. The CDR3 totals 15 residues. Trimming left V 2 bases short and J 0 bases short, with 9 bases between. The CDR3 loop reads CASSPNGGSTDTQYF. CDR3 coding DNA: TGTGCCAGCTCACCAAATGGCGGGAGCACAGATACGCAGTATTTT. Variable domain in full (rest from reference TRBV18 and TRBJ2-3): NAGVMQNPRHLVRRRGQEARLRCSPMKGHSHVYWYRQLPEEGLKFMVYLQKENIIDESGMPKERFSAEFPKEGPSILRIQQVVRGDSAAYFCASSPNGGSTDTQYFGPGTRLTVL.

The chain couples TRBV14 to TRBJ2-1, with 9 bases that match TRBD1. The V segment lost 5 bases and the J segment 2 bases; nucleotides outside the gene matches: 10. The germline CDR1 and CDR2 sequences are SGHDN and FVKESK. This CDR3 has 17 amino acids. As DNA, the CDR3 is TGTGCCAGCAGCTACGAGGACAGGGGATTTCCCTACAATGAGCAGTTCTTC. Amino acid sequence: CASSYEDRGFPYNEQFF.

The chain uses TRBV7-3 and TRBJ2-7, with unresolved D. The CDR3 loop spans 13 amino acids. Germline V gives CDR1 SGHTA, CDR2 FQGTGA. Trimming removed 4 bases at V and 4 bases at J, with 11 bases between. This chain's CDR3 is CASSSTPGYEQYF. CDR3 DNA: TGTGCCAGCAGCTCTACTCCCGGTTACGAGCAGTACTTC. Full variable domain (remainder filled in from reference TRBV7-3 and TRBJ2-7): GAGVSQTPSNKVTEKGKYVELRCDPISGHTALYWYRQSLGQGPEFLIYFQGTGAADDSGLPNDRFFAVRPEGSVSTLKIQRTERGDSAVYLCASSSTPGYEQYFGPGTRLTVT.

The V call is TRBV19, the J call TRBJ1-5, with D possibly being TRBD1 (6 bases). The CDR3 consists of 18 residues. Between the trimmed V and J ends, which lost 5 bases and 1 base, there was a span of 21 bases. Germline V gene data show CDR1 as LNHDA and CDR2 as SQIVND (reference sequence). The CDR3 coding sequence is TGTGCCAGTAGTTCCCCTTTAGGGGGTCTAGGAAGCAATCAGCCCCAGCATTTT. Encoded protein: CASSSPLGGLGSNQPQHF.